This TCR beta chain stems from a study of response to subunit inactivated influenza vaccine. Broader study findings: It was the authors' suggestion that each seasonal influenza vaccination recruits few new T cells.

TCRdb independently ran MiXCR on the RT-PCR reads; one entry per CDR3 protein. The repertoire holds 200,000 to 250,000 distinct CDR3 sequences, with 9% to 15% as singletons. Trimming took 2 bases from V and 7 from J; bases not matched to a gene: 11. This CDR3 comprises 15 residues. Germline CDR1 reads DFQATT; CDR2 reads SNEGSKA (reference sequence). This clonotype has at least ten counts. Antigen: not known. The chain joins TRBV20-1 to TRBJ2-5, with 9 bases fitting TRBD1. The material sequenced was non-naive T cells sorted from PBMCs, taken less than 15 days before vaccination. The receptor's source is a man between 45 and 60 years old who received an inactivated influenza vaccine. The CDR3 here is CSARSSGTGLGTQYF. For the CDR3, the DNA is TGCAGTGCTAGATCATCAGGGACAGGGCTCGGGACCCAGTACTTC.